This paragraph covers one TCR beta chain sequence. This specimen belongs to a study of multiple sclerosis patients with progressive multifocal leukoencephalopathy. The CDR3 has 15 residues. V dropped 4 bases and J dropped 3; count of bases not matched to a gene: 9. Germline V gene lookup returns CDR1 SGHTA and CDR2 FQGNSA. Every PCR reaction included synthetic inline CDR3 controls for all V-J pairings. Data came from immunoSEQ multiplex PCR; TCRdb stores just in-frame clones and leaves some out. The repertoire holds tens of thousands of clones, with 85% as singletons. The time point is: time of PML onset. Between roughly 15 and 56 months of natalizumab therapy passed before PML developed in these natalizumab-treated patients. Prior interferon beta treatment was universal, and the PML patients were all female. The T3 samples were drawn when PML began.

The rearrangement links TRBV7-2 to TRBJ2-7; 7 bases map to TRBD1. This material consisted of PBMCs, taken from a patient treated with natalizumab. The sequence came from a woman aged 25 to 45 with progressive multifocal leukoencephalopathy. The CDR3 sequence: CASSSSQGKIYEQYF. DNA for the CDR3: TGTGCCAGCAGCTCATCACAGGGGAAGATCTACGAGCAGTACTTC.